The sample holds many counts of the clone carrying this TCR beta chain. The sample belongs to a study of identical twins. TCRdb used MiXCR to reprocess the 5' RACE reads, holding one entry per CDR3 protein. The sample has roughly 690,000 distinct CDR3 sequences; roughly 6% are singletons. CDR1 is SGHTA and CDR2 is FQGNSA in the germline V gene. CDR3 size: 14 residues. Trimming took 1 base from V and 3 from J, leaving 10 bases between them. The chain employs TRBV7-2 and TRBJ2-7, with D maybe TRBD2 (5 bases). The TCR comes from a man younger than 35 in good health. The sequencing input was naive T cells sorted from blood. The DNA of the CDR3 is TGTGCCAGCAGCTTAGTGAGGGATCTCTACGAGCAGTACTTC. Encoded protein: CASSLVRDLYEQYF. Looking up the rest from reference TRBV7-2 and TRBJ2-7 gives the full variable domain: GAGVSQSPSNKVTEKGKDVELRCDPISGHTALYWYRQSLGQGLEFLIYFQGNSAPDKSGLPSDRFSAERTGGSVSTLTIQRTQQEDSAVYLCASSLVRDLYEQYFGPGTRLTVT.